This TCR beta chain was retrieved from a study of vaccination effects on CD4 cells after COVID-19. Before any sequencing was done, the ViraFEST assay used viral peptide pools to expand antigen-specific CD4+ T cells. On roughly day 10 of culture, CD4+ T cells were separated out. Nucleocapsid antibodies were negative in the vaccine recipients, who had never had SARS-CoV-2 infection. Trimming removed 2 bases from V and 8 bases from J, with 12 bases in between. Germline values: CDR1 MDHEN, CDR2 SYDVKM. CDR3 length: 13 residues. Produced via immunoSEQ multiplex PCR; TCRdb's table is partial and in-frame only. This sample has about 41,000 clones, with 70% to 85% found just once. Concerning this clone: The antigen is not known.

The J gene is TRBJ1-2, the V gene TRBV28; D is unresolved. This TCR came from a human donor who received a COVID-19 vaccine. The sequencing used CD4+ T cells from PBMCs cultured with HCoV-NL63 spike peptides, collected before COVID-19 vaccination. In DNA form, the CDR3 reads TGTGCCAGCAGTTTAAGGCTGTTGCCCGGCTACACCTTC. Residues: CASSLRLLPGYTF.